Sequencing of this TCR beta chain was carried out in a study of cytomegalovirus exposure and HLA in healthy donors. Primers: 60 Vbeta forward and 13 Jbeta reverse. Here immunoSEQ multiplex PCR was the method, and the copy in TCRdb shows in-frame clones only, minus some. In the table there are some 180,000 clones, 75% to 85% of which are singletons. The CDR3 totals 18 residues. CDR1 and CDR2 (germline): SGHTS, YDEGEE. V was pared by 4 bases and J by 2 bases, with 8 bases of the junction left unmatched. This chain uses TRBV5-8 with TRBJ2-5, with 16 bases fitting TRBD2. This TCR was sampled from a woman aged 25 to 45 in good health and CMV-seropositive. The sequencing input was PBMCs. The CDR3 spells CASSPGLAGGRGQETQYF. As DNA, the CDR3 is TGTGCCAGCAGCCCGGGACTAGCGGGGGGGCGAGGGCAAGAGACCCAGTACTTC.